Here is one T cell receptor beta chain with its context. This record comes from a study of control samples from healthy donors and cancer patients. Method: immunoSEQ multiplex PCR; TCRdb's copy keeps in-frame clones and lacks some. The repertoire holds approximately 150,000 clones, with 93% as singletons. The TCR was taken from a man between 18 and 35 years old in good health. Sequenced material: blood.

Written as DNA, the CDR3 is TGTGCCAGCAGCCAAGAGGCCGCGCCCCGGCGTCCTTTCTTT. This gives the protein CASSQEAAPRRPFF. The chain couples TRBV3-1 (or the pseudogene TRBV3-2) to TRBJ1-1; no reliable D call. The CDR3 has 14 amino acids. From germline, CDR1 is LGHDT and CDR2 YNNKEL (reference sequence). The V and J ends lost 0 bases and 12 bases respectively, with 17 bases between them.